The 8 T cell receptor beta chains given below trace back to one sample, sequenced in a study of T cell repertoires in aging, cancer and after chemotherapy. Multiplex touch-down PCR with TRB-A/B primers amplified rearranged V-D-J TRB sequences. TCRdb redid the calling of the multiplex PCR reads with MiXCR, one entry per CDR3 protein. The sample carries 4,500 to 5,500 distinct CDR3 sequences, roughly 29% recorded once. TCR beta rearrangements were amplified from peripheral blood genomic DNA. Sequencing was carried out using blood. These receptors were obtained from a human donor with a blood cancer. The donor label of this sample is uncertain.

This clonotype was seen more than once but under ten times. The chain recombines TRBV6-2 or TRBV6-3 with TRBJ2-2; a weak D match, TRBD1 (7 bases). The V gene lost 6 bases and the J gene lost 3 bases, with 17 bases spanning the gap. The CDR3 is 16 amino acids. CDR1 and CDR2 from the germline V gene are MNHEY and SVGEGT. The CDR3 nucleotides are TGTGCCAGCAGCCTCGACAGGGAGGTCCACACCGGGGAGCTGTTTTTT. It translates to CASSLDREVHTGELFF.

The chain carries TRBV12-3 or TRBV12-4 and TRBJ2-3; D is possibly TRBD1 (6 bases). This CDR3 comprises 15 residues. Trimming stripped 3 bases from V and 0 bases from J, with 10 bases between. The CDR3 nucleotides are TGTGCCAGCAGTTTCGGGACACAAAGCACAGATACGCAGTATTTT. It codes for CASSFGTQSTDTQYF.

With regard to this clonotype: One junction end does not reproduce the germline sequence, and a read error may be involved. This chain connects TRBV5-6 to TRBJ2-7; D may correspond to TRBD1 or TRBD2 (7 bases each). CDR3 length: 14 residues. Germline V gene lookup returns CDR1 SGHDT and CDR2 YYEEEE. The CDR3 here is CASSLPGGGYEQYF. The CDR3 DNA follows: TGCGCCAGCAGCTTGCCAGGGGGGGGTTACGAGCAGTACTTC.

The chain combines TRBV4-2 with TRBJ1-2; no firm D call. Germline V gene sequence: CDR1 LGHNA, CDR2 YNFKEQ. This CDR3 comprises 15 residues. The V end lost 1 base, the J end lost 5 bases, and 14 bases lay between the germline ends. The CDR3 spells CASSQVPVLEYGYTF. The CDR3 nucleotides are TGTGCCAGCAGCCAAGTTCCAGTGTTGGAATATGGCTACACCTTC.

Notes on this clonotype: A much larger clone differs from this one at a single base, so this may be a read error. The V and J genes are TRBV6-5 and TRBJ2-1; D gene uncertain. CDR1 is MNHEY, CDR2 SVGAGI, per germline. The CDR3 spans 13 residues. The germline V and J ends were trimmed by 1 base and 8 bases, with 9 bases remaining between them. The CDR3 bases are TGTGCCAGCAGTTACTTATTTCTAGATGAGCAGTTCTTC. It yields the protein CASSYLFLDEQFF.

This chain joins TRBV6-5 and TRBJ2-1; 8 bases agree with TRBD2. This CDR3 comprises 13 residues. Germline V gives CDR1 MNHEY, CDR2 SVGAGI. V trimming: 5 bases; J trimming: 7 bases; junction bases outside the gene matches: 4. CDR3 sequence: CASSIIAGNEQFF. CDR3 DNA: TGTGCCAGCAGTATAATAGCGGGAAATGAGCAGTTCTTC.

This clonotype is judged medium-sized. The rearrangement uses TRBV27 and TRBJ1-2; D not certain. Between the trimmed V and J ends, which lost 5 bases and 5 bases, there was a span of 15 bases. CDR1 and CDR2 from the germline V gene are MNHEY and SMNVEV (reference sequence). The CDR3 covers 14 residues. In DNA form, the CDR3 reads TGTGCCAGCAGTCCAGTCAGTCCAGTTTATGGCTACACCTTC. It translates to CASSPVSPVYGYTF.

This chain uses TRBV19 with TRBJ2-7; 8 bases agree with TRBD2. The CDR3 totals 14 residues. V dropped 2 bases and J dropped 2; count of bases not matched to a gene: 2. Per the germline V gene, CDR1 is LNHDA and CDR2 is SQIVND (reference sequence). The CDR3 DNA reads TGTGCCAGTAGTATACTAGCGGGCCCCTACGAGCAGTACTTC. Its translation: CASSILAGPYEQYF. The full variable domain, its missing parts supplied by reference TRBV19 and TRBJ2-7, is DGGITQSPKYLFRKEGQNVTLSCEQNLNHDAMYWYRQDPGQGLRLIYYSQIVNDFQKGDIAEGYSVSREKKESFPLTVTSAQKNPTAFYLCASSILAGPYEQYFGPGTRLTVT.